This T cell receptor beta chain came from a study of read filtering for tumor transcriptome and immune sequencing. Study conclusions and caveats: IR-seq and RNA-seq agreed better without single-read clonotypes.

A remark on this clonotype: Its antigen is unidentified. Given a much more abundant clone one base away, this may be a read error.

Molecular barcoded adaptors covering alpha/delta and beta/gamma chains were used on about 0.4 ug RNA. TCRdb itself ran the reads through MiXCR, one entry per CDR3 protein. The sample yields around 25,000 distinct CDR3 sequences, approximately 23% seen once. Germline-derived CDR1 and CDR2 are SGHVS and FQNEAQ. The CDR3 is made up of 13 amino acids. Trimming pared 1 base from V and 7 bases from J, leaving 7 bases between. The TCR originated in a donor aged 40 or older with multiple myeloma. The chain joins TRBV7-8 to TRBJ2-2; no definite D call. Sequencing was carried out using a population of CD138-negative cells sorted from bone marrow. CDR3 sequence (DNA): TGTGCCAGCAGCTTAGGTTCGGGCGGGGAGCTGTTTTTT. Its protein product is CASSLGSGGELFF.